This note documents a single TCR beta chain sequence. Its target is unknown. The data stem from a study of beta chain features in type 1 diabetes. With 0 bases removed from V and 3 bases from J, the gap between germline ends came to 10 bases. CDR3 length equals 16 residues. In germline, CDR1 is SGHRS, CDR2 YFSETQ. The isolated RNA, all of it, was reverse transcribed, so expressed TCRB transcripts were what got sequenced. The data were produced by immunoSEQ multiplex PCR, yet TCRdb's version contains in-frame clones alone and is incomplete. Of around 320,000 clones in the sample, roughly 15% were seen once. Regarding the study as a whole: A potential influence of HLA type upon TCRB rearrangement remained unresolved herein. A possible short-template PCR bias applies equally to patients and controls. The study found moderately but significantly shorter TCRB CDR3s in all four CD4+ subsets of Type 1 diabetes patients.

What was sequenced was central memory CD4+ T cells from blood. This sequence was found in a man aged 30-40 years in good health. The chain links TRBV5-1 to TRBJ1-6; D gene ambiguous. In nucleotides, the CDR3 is TGCGCCAGCAGCTTGGAAGGAGTACACTATAATTCACCCCTCCACTTT. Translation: CASSLEGVHYNSPLHF.